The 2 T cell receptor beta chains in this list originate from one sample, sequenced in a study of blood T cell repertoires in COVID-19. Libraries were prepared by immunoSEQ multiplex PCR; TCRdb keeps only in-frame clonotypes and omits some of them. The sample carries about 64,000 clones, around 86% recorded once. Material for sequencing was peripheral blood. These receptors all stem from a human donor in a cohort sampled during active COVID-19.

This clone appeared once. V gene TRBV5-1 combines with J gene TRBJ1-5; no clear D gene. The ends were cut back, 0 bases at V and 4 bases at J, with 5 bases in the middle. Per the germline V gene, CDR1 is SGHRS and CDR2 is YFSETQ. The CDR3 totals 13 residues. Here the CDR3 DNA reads TGCGCCAGCAGCTTGGCCAGTAATCAGCCCCAGCATTTT. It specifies CASSLASNQPQHF.

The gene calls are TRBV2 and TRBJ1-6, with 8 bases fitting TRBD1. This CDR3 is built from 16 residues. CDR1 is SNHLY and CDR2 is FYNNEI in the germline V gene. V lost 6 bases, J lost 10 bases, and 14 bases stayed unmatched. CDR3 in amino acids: CASRRDRGEKGSPLHF. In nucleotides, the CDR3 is TGTGCCAGCAGACGCGACAGGGGAGAAAAAGGCTCACCCCTCCACTTT.